The 32 T cell receptor beta chains reported below all come from one sample, sequenced in a study of CD8+ T cells in alopecia areata. Reverse transcribed after extraction, RNA yielded cDNA as the sequencing template. The table came from immunoSEQ multiplex PCR; TCRdb's copy has only in-frame clones and leaves some out. The table shows about 250,000 clones, with under 80% occurring only once. The sample in question was CD4+ T cells sorted from blood, obtained at week 0. These receptors all stem from a human donor with alopecia areata.

V usage is TRBV7-9 and J usage is TRBJ2-6; D could derive from TRBD1 or TRBD2 (5 bases each). The V gene lost 3 bases and the J gene lost 0 bases, with 6 bases spanning the gap. This CDR3 spans 15 amino acids. CDR1 is SEHNR, CDR2 FQNEAQ, per germline (reference sequence). The CDR3 spells CASSFGGSGANVLTF. CDR3 nucleotide sequence: TGTGCCAGCAGCTTTGGGGGCTCTGGGGCCAACGTCCTGACTTTC.

V gene TRBV2 combines with J gene TRBJ1-6, with D possibly TRBD1 on 5 matching bases. The CDR3 is 15 amino acids. The V gene's germline CDR1 is SNHLY and CDR2 FYNNEI. V was shortened by 2 bases and J by 4 bases, with 9 bases between the two germline ends. CDR3 DNA sequence: TGTGCCAGCAGTGAAAGGGGACTGTATAATTCACCCCTCCACTTT. The encoded protein is CASSERGLYNSPLHF.

The sample holds one count of this clone. The J gene is TRBJ2-7, the V gene TRBV29-1; maybe TRBD2 (7 bases). This CDR3 comprises 12 residues. V lost 6 bases to trimming and J lost 2 bases, with 11 bases between them. Germline CDR1 SQVTM, CDR2 ANQGSEA. CDR3 sequence (DNA): TGCAGCGTGGGGGGGGCCCCCTACGAGCAGTACTTC. Its protein product is CSVGGAPYEQYF.

J is TRBJ1-1 and V is TRBV30, with D unclear. The V gene's germline CDR1 is GTSNPN and CDR2 SVGIG (reference sequence). The CDR3 consists of 13 residues. The V end lost 0 bases, the J end lost 4 bases, and 9 bases lay between the germline ends. Here the CDR3 reads CAWSVKGGTEAFF. The CDR3 bases are TGTGCCTGGAGTGTGAAGGGAGGCACTGAAGCTTTCTTT. The variable domain in full, with the rest retrieved from reference TRBV30 and TRBJ1-1, is SQTIHQWPATLVQPVGSPLSLECTVEGTSNPNLYWYRQAAGRGLQLLFYSVGIGQISSEVPQNLSASRPQDRQFILSSKKLLLSDSGFYLCAWSVKGGTEAFFGQGTRLTVV.

This clone showed up just once. The V and J genes are TRBV7-2 and TRBJ2-7, with TRBD1 identical over 9 bases. The CDR3 length is 14 residues. The germline V gene has CDR1 SGHTA and CDR2 FQGNSA. The V segment lost 5 bases and the J segment 9 bases; nucleotides outside the gene matches: 11. The CDR3 spells CASSRDRAVPLQYF. CDR3 nucleotides: TGTGCCAGCAGCCGGGACAGGGCTGTCCCTCTGCAGTACTTC.

J is TRBJ2-3 and V is TRBV11-2, with D possibly being TRBD1 (5 bases). CDR3 length: 14 residues. Germline V CDR1 and CDR2: SGHAT, FQNNGV. V was clipped by 1 base and J by 5 bases, with 10 bases between them. The CDR3 DNA sequence: TGTGCCAGCAGCTTAGGACAGATAGGAGATACGCAGTATTTT. Its protein product is CASSLGQIGDTQYF.

The V and J genes are TRBV29-1 and TRBJ2-1; D is uncertain. Trimming removed 6 bases from V and 4 bases from J, with 16 bases in between. The CDR3 has 14 residues. The germline gives CDR1 SQVTM, CDR2 ANQGSEA. DNA for the CDR3: TGCAGCGTCAGAAATAACCTCCTTTACAATGAGCAGTTCTTC. This translates into CSVRNNLLYNEQFF.

The chain couples TRBV29-1 to TRBJ1-1; D perhaps matches TRBD1 (5 bases). Between the trimmed V and J ends, which lost 1 base and 8 bases, there was a span of 17 bases. The CDR3 is 14 residues long. CDR1 SQVTM and CDR2 ANQGSEA come from the germline V gene. CDR3 loop: CSVEVPRPRGEAFF. The CDR3 DNA reads as TGCAGCGTTGAAGTCCCCAGACCTCGGGGCGAAGCTTTCTTT.

The chain links TRBV7-2 to TRBJ2-3; 7 bases match TRBD1. This CDR3 spans 15 amino acids. V dropped 2 bases and J dropped 2; count of bases not matched to a gene: 4. In germline, CDR1 is SGHTA, CDR2 FQGNSA. The CDR3 reads CASSLMGQPTDTQYF. In nucleotides, the CDR3 is TGTGCCAGCAGCTTAATGGGACAGCCCACAGATACGCAGTATTTT. The whole variable domain, filled in from reference TRBV7-2 and TRBJ2-3, reads GAGVSQSPSNKVTEKGKDVELRCDPISGHTALYWYRQSLGQGLEFLIYFQGNSAPDKSGLPSDRFSAERTGGSVSTLTIQRTQQEDSAVYLCASSLMGQPTDTQYFGPGTRLTVL.

The chain employs TRBV29-1 and TRBJ2-5, with a weak D call TRBD1 (5 bases). The CDR3 covers 11 residues. V lost 7 bases to trimming and J lost 4 bases, with 10 bases between them. Germline V gene lookup returns CDR1 SQVTM and CDR2 ANQGSEA. The CDR3 loop is CSERQGETQYF. The CDR3 coding sequence is TGCAGCGAGAGGCAGGGAGAGACCCAGTACTTC.

The chain links TRBV5-1 to TRBJ2-5; 7 bases align to TRBD2. V was pared by 4 bases and J by 1 base, with 4 bases of the junction left unmatched. Germline CDR1 SGHRS, CDR2 YFSETQ. This CDR3 spans 14 amino acids. As DNA, the CDR3 is TGCGCCAGCAGCGCATCGGGGGGCCAAGAGACCCAGTACTTC. Translation: CASSASGGQETQYF.

This chain uses TRBV11-3 with TRBJ2-7, with D possibly TRBD2 on 5 matching bases. The CDR3 runs 12 residues. Germline V gene sequence: CDR1 SGHNT, CDR2 YENEEA. The V gene lost 4 bases and the J gene lost 1 base, with 5 bases spanning the gap. CDR3 sequence reads: CASSSGSYEQYF. As DNA, the CDR3 is TGTGCCAGCAGCTCGGGGTCCTACGAGCAGTACTTC. Supplemented by reference TRBV11-3 and TRBJ2-7, the full variable domain reads EAGVVQSPRYKIIEKKQPVAFWCNPISGHNTLYWYLQNLGQGPELLIRYENEEAVDDSQLPKDRFSAERLKGVDSTLKIQPAELGDSAVYLCASSSGSYEQYFGPGTRLTVT.

The rearrangement uses TRBV29-1 and TRBJ1-5; 7 nucleotides align to TRBD1. Trimming cost V 6 bases and J 4 bases; bases outside gene matches: 12. There are 15 residues in the CDR3. Germline CDR1 reads SQVTM; CDR2 reads ANQGSEA. CDR3 sequence reads: CSVPPTGRRNQPQHF. CDR3 sequence (DNA): TGCAGCGTCCCCCCGACAGGGAGACGGAATCAGCCCCAGCATTTT.

The rearrangement uses TRBV29-1 and TRBJ2-4; no clear D gene. Per germline, CDR1 SQVTM and CDR2 ANQGSEA. Trimming left V 5 bases short and J 6 bases short, with 8 bases between. The CDR3 is made up of 11 amino acids. The CDR3 bases are TGCAGCGTTCGGACGGGAAACATTCAGTACTTC. This sequence encodes CSVRTGNIQYF.

This chain connects TRBV11-2 to TRBJ1-2; 8 bases line up with TRBD1. This CDR3 has 15 amino acids. V shed 5 bases and J 0 bases; nucleotides not matched to a gene: 5. CDR1 SGHAT and CDR2 FQNNGV come from the germline V gene. CDR3 protein: CASSNPGGTNYGYTF. In nucleotides, the CDR3 is TGTGCCAGCAGCAATCCAGGGGGCACTAACTATGGCTACACCTTC.

The rearrangement joins TRBV2 to TRBJ1-2; a possible D gene is TRBD1 (5 bases). CDR3 length equals 14 residues. Germline V gene lookup returns CDR1 SNHLY and CDR2 FYNNEI. V dropped 2 bases and J dropped 8 bases, with 15 bases sitting between them. CDR3 loop: CASSEQGISRGYTF. In DNA form, the CDR3 reads TGTGCCAGCAGTGAACAGGGAATTTCGAGGGGCTACACCTTC.

The rearrangement uses TRBV5-4 and TRBJ2-1; TRBD1 aligns across 8 bases. J gave up 11 bases and V 4 bases, and 14 bases lay outside the gene matches. Germline V CDR1 and CDR2: SGHNT, YYREEE (reference sequence). The CDR3 consists of 15 residues. The CDR3: CASSRDRLSSHQQFF. CDR3 DNA sequence: TGTGCCAGCAGCCGGGACAGGCTTTCGTCCCATCAGCAGTTCTTC. The full variable domain, rest sourced from reference TRBV5-4 and TRBJ2-1, is ETGVTQSPTHLIKTRGQQVTLRCSSQSGHNTVSWYQQALGQGPQFIFQYYREEENGRGNFPPRFSGLQFPNYSSELNVNALELDDSALYLCASSRDRLSSHQQFFGPGTRLTVL.

The chain uses TRBV5-1 and TRBJ1-4, with 7 bases aligning to TRBD1. Trimming at V came to 1 base and at J to 5 bases, leaving 5 bases not matched to a gene. Looked up from germline, CDR1 is SGHRS and CDR2 is YFSETQ. The CDR3 runs to 15 residues. The CDR3 bases are TGCGCCAGCAGCTTGAGGGGACAGCGAAATGAAAAACTGTTTTTT. It translates to CASSLRGQRNEKLFF.

CDR3 DNA sequence: TGTGCCAGCAGCCAAGTAACAGGGGGCGATACCGGGGAGCTGTTTTTT. Translating gives CASSQVTGGDTGELFF. This sequence joins TRBV4-2 and TRBJ2-2, with 9 bases matching TRBD1. Germline values: CDR1 LGHNA, CDR2 YNFKEQ. The CDR3 length is 16 residues. J was trimmed by 5 bases and V by 1 base; bases with no gene match: 5.

The CDR3, as DNA: TGTGCCAGCAGCACGGCAAGTTCGGTATACTTC. Translating it yields CASSTASSVYF. The rearrangement joins TRBV21-1 to TRBJ2-7. TRBV21-1 constitutes a pseudogene. The CDR3 totals 11 residues.

The chain uses TRBV4-1 and TRBJ1-6; tentatively, D is TRBD1 (5 bases). The V end lost 1 base, the J end lost 14 bases, and 18 bases lay between the germline ends. Germline CDR1 reads MGHRA; CDR2 reads YSYEKL. This CDR3 spans 15 amino acids. CDR3 DNA: TGCGCCAGCAGCCAAGTTGCAGGGACGGGGCGAGCCCTCCACTTT. This translates into CASSQVAGTGRALHF.

The CDR3 region is CASSQDEGFNYGYTF. The CDR3 DNA reads as TGCGCCAGCAGCCAAGATGAAGGGTTTAACTATGGCTACACCTTC. This chain joins TRBV4-1 and TRBJ1-2; no reliable D call. CDR1 and CDR2 from the germline V gene are MGHRA and YSYEKL. V lost 0 bases, J lost 1 base, and 9 bases lay in between. The CDR3 contains 15 residues.

This chain links TRBV9 with TRBJ2-7, with D perhaps TRBD2 (6 bases). The CDR3 consists of 16 residues. The germline V gene has CDR1 SGDLS and CDR2 YYNGEE. Trimming cost V 4 bases and J 0 bases, with 17 bases left between them. For the CDR3, the DNA is TGTGCCAGCAGCCCAGTGGGGACTCTTCCCTCCTACGAGCAGTACTTC. Its translation: CASSPVGTLPSYEQYF.

This chain uses TRBV15 with TRBJ2-5; D call uncertain. The CDR3 has 16 amino acids. With 4 bases removed from V and 1 base from J, the gap between germline ends came to 16 bases. Germline V gives CDR1 LNHNV, CDR2 YYDKDF (reference sequence). CDR3 sequence (DNA): TGTGCCACCAGCAATAGGTTAGGGATCCGCCAAGAGACCCAGTACTTC. This translates into CATSNRLGIRQETQYF.

The chain uses TRBV7-2 and TRBJ1-1; a possible D gene is TRBD1 (6 bases). The germline gives CDR1 SGHTA, CDR2 FQGNSA. V was cut by 5 bases and J by 5 bases, with 12 bases left in between. The CDR3 consists of 13 residues. DNA for the CDR3: TGTGCCAGCAGCAGGGGGGCGGTTACTGAAGCTTTCTTT. Translating it yields CASSRGAVTEAFF.

The chain recombines TRBV10-3 with TRBJ2-7; TRBD2 agrees at 12 bases. CDR3 length equals 15 residues. CDR1 ENHRY and CDR2 SYGVKD come from the germline V gene. V was pared by 6 bases and J by 4 bases, with 7 bases of the junction left unmatched. CDR3 DNA: TGTGCCATCAGACTACTAGCGGGGGGCCGTTACGAGCAGTACTTC. It yields the protein CAIRLLAGGRYEQYF.

The rearrangement links TRBV29-1 to TRBJ1-1, with D uncertain. This CDR3 spans 13 amino acids. Germline V gene data show CDR1 as SQVTM and CDR2 as ANQGSEA. The V end lost 3 bases, the J end lost 0 bases, and 8 bases lay between the germline ends. DNA for the CDR3: TGCAGCGTTGACCGCCTCATGAACACTGAAGCTTTCTTT. Its protein is CSVDRLMNTEAFF.

This clone turned up a few times. The chain combines TRBV2 with TRBJ2-7; TRBD1 matches at 7 bases. The CDR3 contains 15 residues. Per the germline V gene, CDR1 is SNHLY and CDR2 is FYNNEI. The trim removed 6 bases at V and 2 bases at J, leaving 10 bases unmatched. CDR3 in DNA: TGTGCCAGCAGCAGAAACCCGGGACAGACCTACGAGCAGTACTTC. Its translation is CASSRNPGQTYEQYF.

This clone was seen a handful of times. This chain connects TRBV6-5 to TRBJ2-7; D is possibly TRBD1 (5 bases). Looked up from germline, CDR1 is MNHEY and CDR2 is SVGAGI. The CDR3 has 13 residues. Deletions cut 0 bases from V and 6 bases from J, with 9 bases between. The CDR3 reads CASSYSMQGEQYF. The CDR3 bases are TGTGCCAGCAGTTACTCGATGCAGGGCGAGCAGTACTTC.

This clone appeared a few times. The chain employs TRBV29-1 and TRBJ2-1, with 7 bases aligning to TRBD1. Germline V gives CDR1 SQVTM, CDR2 ANQGSEA. The CDR3 has 13 residues. V shed 6 bases, J shed 10 bases, and the junction held 12 bases outside the gene matches. CDR3 residues: CSVGTVSLAEQFF. CDR3 nucleotide sequence: TGCAGCGTCGGGACAGTCTCGCTCGCGGAGCAGTTCTTC.

J is TRBJ2-1 and V is TRBV4-2, with 7 bases that match TRBD1. Germline assignment: CDR1 LGHNA and CDR2 YNFKEQ. The CDR3 runs 15 residues. The V segment lost 3 bases and the J segment 5 bases; nucleotides outside the gene matches: 7. The CDR3, as DNA: TGTGCCAGCAGCCACCACAGGGGCGCGGACAATGAGCAGTTCTTC. This codes for CASSHHRGADNEQFF.

The chain employs TRBV30 and TRBJ1-1; tentative D call: TRBD1 (6 bases). The V gene's germline CDR1 is GTSNPN and CDR2 SVGIG (reference sequence). The V end was cut by 5 bases, the J end by 4 bases, with 14 bases between. CDR3 size: 13 residues. CDR3 nucleotide sequence: TGTGCCTGGGCGGGGGCATCGGGCACTGAAGCTTTCTTT. This gives the protein CAWAGASGTEAFF. The whole variable domain, remainder taken from reference TRBV30 and TRBJ1-1, is SQTIHQWPATLVQPVGSPLSLECTVEGTSNPNLYWYRQAAGRGLQLLFYSVGIGQISSEVPQNLSASRPQDRQFILSSKKLLLSDSGFYLCAWAGASGTEAFFGQGTRLTVV.